The rows below give T cell receptor beta chains drawn from one sample of a study of T cell responses to AZD1222 COVID-19 vaccine. Clones were sequenced by immunoSEQ multiplex PCR, and TCRdb holds only the in-frame ones, with some missing. The sample gives some 130,000 clones, about 85% of which show up once; 1.3% to 1.5% is in the top ten. Here the sequenced sample was peripheral blood, taken on day 0 of AZD1222 vaccination. The receptors here all came from an adult in good health. The CDR3 runs from the conserved cysteine through the conserved F or W. The D gene is left open where the match is weak. The size of a clone is reported for some rows only, either as once, few or many, or as a class for expanded clones.

size	V	D	J	CDR3	DNA
NA	TRBV5-4	NA	TRBJ1-5	CASSWPRTASNQPQHF	TGTGCCAGCAGCTGGCCTCGGACAGCTAGCAATCAGCCCCAGCATTTT
NA	TRBV28	NA	TRBJ2-3	CASSLDPLGGNTDTQYF	TGTGCCAGCAGTTTAGACCCCCTTGGCGGAAACACAGATACGCAGTATTTT
NA	TRBV5-1	TRBD1	TRBJ1-2	CASSLATRTGRSASYTF	TGCGCCAGCAGCTTGGCGACCCGGACAGGGAGATCGGCGAGCTACACCTTC
NA	TRBV10-2	TRBD1	TRBJ2-1	CASSDRTGFAYNEQFF	TGCGCCAGCAGTGACCGGACAGGGTTCGCCTACAATGAGCAGTTCTTC
once	TRBV19	TRBD1	TRBJ1-2	CASSSQGTGNGYTF	TGTGCCAGTAGTTCCCAGGGGACAGGGAATGGCTACACCTTC
NA	TRBV7-9	NA	TRBJ2-3	CASSPEVSPQYF	TGTGCCAGCAGCCCCGAGGTTTCGCCGCAGTATTTT
NA	TRBV5-5	NA	TRBJ2-7	CASRSWEGAGDEQYF	TGTGCCAGCAGGTCCTGGGAGGGGGCAGGGGACGAGCAGTACTTC
NA	TRBV19	NA	TRBJ1-5	CASSTSGWQPQHF	TGTGCCAGTAGTACCTCTGGGTGGCAGCCCCAGCATTTT
NA	TRBV7-8	NA	TRBJ2-5	CASSQRQTQYF	TGTGCCAGCAGCCAGAGACAGACCCAGTACTTC
NA	TRBV18	NA	TRBJ1-4	CASSPTHGSPTNEKLFF	TGTGCCAGCTCACCCACTCATGGCAGCCCAACTAATGAAAAACTGTTTTTT
NA	TRBV7-9	NA	TRBJ2-4	CASSLGSDLAKNIQYF	TGTGCCAGCAGCTTAGGGTCAGATCTAGCCAAAAACATTCAGTACTTC
NA	TRBV7-9	NA	TRBJ1-6	CASSFDGGAQSPLHF	TGTGCCAGCAGCTTCGACGGGGGGGCTCAATCACCCCTCCACTTT
NA	TRBV30	NA	TRBJ1-4	CAWNSVEKLFF	TGTGCCTGGAATTCCGTTGAAAAACTGTTTTTT
NA	TRBV5-1	NA	TRBJ1-6	CASSLAGRSPLHF	TGCGCCAGCAGCTTGGCAGGGAGGTCACCCCTCCACTTT
NA	TRBV6-5	TRBD1	TRBJ1-2	CASSRGQVYGYTF	TGTGCCAGCAGCCGGGGACAGGTCTATGGCTACACCTTC
NA	TRBV15	NA	TRBJ1-5	CATSRDDMEPQHF	TGTGCCACCAGCAGAGATGATATGGAGCCCCAGCATTTT
NA	TRBV20-1	NA	TRBJ1-2	CSAYRDGYTF	TGCAGTGCTTACAGGGATGGCTACACCTTC
NA	TRBV5-5	TRBD1	TRBJ1-4	CASSATGGEDEKLFF	TGTGCCAGCAGCGCTACAGGGGGCGAAGATGAAAAACTGTTTTTT
NA	TRBV5-1	TRBD2	TRBJ2-5	CASMQRGDNQETQYF	TGCGCCAGCATGCAGCGGGGGGATAACCAAGAGACCCAGTACTTC
NA	TRBV10-3	TRBD2	TRBJ2-7	CAIRGSGGTDEQYF	TGTGCCATCAGAGGATCGGGGGGGACCGACGAGCAGTACTTC
NA	TRBV2	NA	TRBJ1-4	CASSFRGTNEKLFF	TGTGCCAGCAGTTTCCGGGGGACTAATGAAAAACTGTTTTTT
NA	TRBV27	NA	TRBJ1-2	CASSFSLGPRGSQPFFLDYGYTF	TGTGCCAGCAGTTTTAGCCTAGGGCCTCGGGGATCGCAGCCGTTTTTTTTAGACTATGGCTACACCTTC
NA	TRBV2	NA	TRBJ1-1	CASSVTTEAFF	TGTGCCAGCAGCGTGACAACGGAAGCTTTCTTT
NA	TRBV6-5	NA	TRBJ1-1	CAAQGTEAFF	TGTGCCGCCCAGGGCACTGAAGCTTTCTTT
NA	TRBV6-6	NA	TRBJ1-5	CASSYLLRNQPQHF	TGTGCCAGCAGTTACTTACTGAGGAATCAGCCCCAGCATTTT
NA	TRBV14	NA	TRBJ1-1	CASSRKPFHSGTEGGQLNTEAFF	TGTGCCAGCAGCCGCAAACCCTTCCATTCCGGGACCGAAGGTGGCCAACTGAACACTGAAGCTTTCTTT
NA	TRBV9	TRBD1	TRBJ1-1	CASSPRDRGWDTEAFF	TGTGCCAGCAGCCCGCGGGACAGGGGTTGGGACACTGAAGCTTTCTTT
NA	TRBV30	NA	TRBJ2-1	CAWSPRLGNEQFF	TGTGCCTGGAGCCCCCGACTAGGGAATGAGCAGTTCTTC
NA	TRBV25-1	NA	TRBJ2-3	CATGGRVSTDTQYF	TGTGCCACAGGGGGGCGGGTTAGCACAGATACGCAGTATTTT
NA	TRBV9	NA	TRBJ2-2	CASSPRSGELFF	TGTGCCAGCAGCCCAAGGAGCGGGGAGCTGTTTTTT
NA	TRBV6-5	NA	TRBJ1-2	CASRATNYGYTF	TGTGCCAGCAGGGCTACTAACTATGGCTACACCTTC
NA	TRBV4-2	NA	TRBJ2-2	CASSQEFQGYRIGELFF	TGTGCCAGCAGCCAAGAATTTCAGGGCTACCGGATCGGGGAGCTGTTTTTT
NA	TRBV20-1	NA	TRBJ1-2	CGVDSYGYTF	TGCGGTGTGGACAGTTATGGCTACACCTTC
NA	TRBV29-1	NA	TRBJ1-5	CSVGSGYSNQPQHF	TGCAGCGTTGGCAGCGGTTATAGCAATCAGCCCCAGCATTTT
NA	TRBV28	NA	TRBJ1-2	CASSPPRDYGYTF	TGTGCCAGCAGCCCCCCCCGGGACTATGGCTACACCTTC
NA	TRBV10-3	TRBD2	TRBJ2-5	CAISGEGFSGTQETQYF	TGTGCCATCAGTGGGGAGGGATTTTCCGGGACTCAAGAGACCCAGTACTTC
NA	TRBV4-2	TRBD1	TRBJ2-7	CASSPGQGAYEQYF	TGTGCCAGCAGCCCAGGACAGGGGGCTTACGAGCAGTACTTC
NA	TRBV19	TRBD1	TRBJ1-5	CASSPDRVGREPQHF	TGTGCCAGTAGTCCCGACAGGGTGGGACGGGAGCCCCAGCATTTT
NA	TRBV29-1	NA	TRBJ1-1	CSVEGGRKSEITEAFF	TGCAGCGTTGAAGGGGGAAGGAAGAGTGAGATCACTGAAGCTTTCTTT
NA	TRBV2	NA	TRBJ2-3	CASSPLLGGRADTQYF	TGTGCCAGCAGTCCGCTCTTGGGGGGGCGGGCAGATACGCAGTATTTT
NA	TRBV30	NA	TRBJ2-7	CAWSPPGFPQYF	TGTGCCTGGAGTCCCCCTGGCTTTCCGCAGTACTTC
NA	TRBV6-5	NA	TRBJ1-4	CASTGRNNEKLFF	TGTGCCAGCACGGGCAGAAACAATGAAAAACTGTTTTTT
NA	TRBV7-6	NA	TRBJ1-3	CASSLIRTDGNTIYF	TGTGCCAGCAGCTTAATAAGAACAGATGGAAACACCATATATTTT
NA	TRBV29-1	NA	TRBJ2-2	CSVAEGSVNTGELFF	TGCAGCGTGGCAGAGGGATCTGTCAACACCGGGGAGCTGTTTTTT
NA	TRBV18	TRBD1	TRBJ2-6	CASSPWGRGQSGANVLTF	TGTGCCAGCTCACCTTGGGGCAGGGGGCAAAGTGGGGCCAACGTCCTGACTTTC
NA	TRBV30	NA	TRBJ2-3	CAWSRKGADTQYF	TGTGCCTGGAGTAGAAAGGGTGCAGATACGCAGTATTTT
NA	TRBV7-6	NA	TRBJ2-5	CASSLVGKTQYF	TGTGCCAGCAGCCTCGTGGGGAAGACCCAGTACTTC
NA	TRBV4-3	NA	TRBJ1-3	CASSQEPGTGNTIYF	TGCGCCAGCAGCCAAGAACCGGGAACTGGAAACACCATATATTTT
few	TRBV28	TRBD1	TRBJ1-2	CASSRTGLSYYGYTF	TGTGCCAGCAGCCGGACAGGTTTGTCCTACTATGGCTACACCTTC
NA	TRBV7-9	TRBD1	TRBJ1-2	CASSLGRTGGRGYTF	TGTGCCAGCAGCTTGGGCCGCACAGGGGGAAGGGGCTACACCTTC